A selection of T cell receptor beta chains follows, all from one sample in a study of early T cells in non-severe SARS-CoV-2 infection. MiXCR, run by TCRdb on the 5' RACE reads, gives a single entry per CDR3 protein. This table has 75,000 to 100,000 distinct CDR3 sequences, roughly 17% appearing once. Sequenced input: whole blood. These TCRs come from an adult who was a healthcare worker with PCR-confirmed SARS-CoV-2 infection or an uninfected control (not recorded which). The CDR3 runs from the conserved cysteine through the conserved F or W. Each record gives: D gene, clone size, V gene, J gene, CDR3 protein, CDR3 DNA. A D gene is named only where the DNA matches it firmly. Clone size appears in some rows only: once, few, many, or a class for an expanded clone.

TRBD2	NA	TRBV28	TRBJ2-3	CASSPGLAGWDTQYF	TGTGCCAGCAGTCCGGGACTAGCGGGTTGGGATACGCAGTATTTT
NA	many	TRBV18	TRBJ2-7	CASSSQGPPGEQYF	TGTGCCAGCTCATCACAAGGCCCCCCTGGGGAGCAGTACTTC
NA	many	TRBV7-9	TRBJ2-7	CASSPGTPSYEQYF	TGTGCCAGCAGCCCCGGGACACCATCCTACGAGCAGTACTTC
NA	few	TRBV5-4	TRBJ1-2	CASSLGTLEAF	TGTGCCAGCAGCCTGGGAACCCTCGAGGCCTTC
NA	few	TRBV5-4	TRBJ2-3	CASSSTGLTDTQYF	TGTGCCAGCAGCTCCACAGGGCTCACAGATACGCAGTATTTT
TRBD1	NA	TRBV5-6	TRBJ2-3	CASSSDRVGDTQYF	TGTGCCAGCAGCTCTGACAGGGTCGGAGATACGCAGTATTTT
TRBD1	few	TRBV7-9	TRBJ2-3	CASSPIRGTVTDTQYF	TGTGCCAGCAGCCCGATCAGGGGGACCGTCACAGATACGCAGTATTTT
NA	NA	TRBV6-5	TRBJ2-2	CASSSWGAGELFF	TGTGCCAGCAGCTCCTGGGGGGCCGGGGAGCTGTTTTTT
NA	NA	TRBV28	TRBJ1-5	CASSFRREGAQPQHF	TGTGCCAGCAGTTTCCGCAGGGAAGGCGCTCAGCCCCAGCATTTT
TRBD1	NA	TRBV29-1	TRBJ1-1	CSVNPAGQGNTEAFF	TGCAGCGTCAACCCCGCGGGACAGGGGAACACTGAAGCTTTCTTT
TRBD1	few	TRBV10-1	TRBJ2-7	CASSRDRADDEQYF	TGCGCCAGTTCCCGGGACAGAGCCGACGACGAGCAGTACTTC
NA	NA	TRBV29-1	TRBJ2-7	CSVSTTGTYEQYF	TGCAGCGTGTCTACGACTGGGACCTACGAGCAGTACTTC
TRBD1	NA	TRBV5-1	TRBJ2-4	CASSPGQVANIQYF	TGCGCCAGCAGCCCGGGACAGGTAGCGAACATTCAGTACTTC
NA	NA	TRBV7-2	TRBJ1-1	CASSPRQVKGTEAFF	TGTGCCAGCAGCCCCAGACAGGTCAAGGGCACTGAAGCTTTCTTT
NA	few	TRBV7-9	TRBJ2-3	CASSYEAGLFTDTQYF	TGTGCCAGCAGCTACGAGGCTGGCTTATTTACAGATACGCAGTATTTT
NA	few	TRBV12-3/TRBV12-4	TRBJ2-1	CASSPWRTYNEQFF	TGTGCCAGCAGCCCTTGGAGGACCTACAATGAGCAGTTCTTC
NA	NA	TRBV15	TRBJ1-5	CATSRDPIWDQPQHF	TGTGCCACCAGCAGAGATCCGATTTGGGACCAGCCCCAGCATTTT
NA	many	TRBV28	TRBJ1-5	CASENPGLGQPQHF	TGTGCCAGTGAAAATCCGGGTTTGGGTCAGCCCCAGCATTTT
TRBD1	NA	TRBV9	TRBJ2-2	CASSPWDRGTGELFF	TGTGCCAGCAGCCCCTGGGACAGGGGTACCGGGGAGCTGTTTTTT
NA	NA	TRBV20-1	TRBJ2-1	CSAGLLEQFF	TGCAGTGCTGGACTCTTGGAGCAGTTCTTC
NA	few	TRBV5-5	TRBJ1-2	CASSLDNSYGYTF	TGTGCCAGCAGCTTGGACAACTCCTATGGCTACACCTTC
TRBD2	NA	TRBV20-1	TRBJ2-5	CSAGKAGGQETQYF	TGCAGTGCTGGAAAAGCGGGGGGACAAGAGACCCAGTACTTC
TRBD2	NA	TRBV29-1	TRBJ2-2	CSATSGTGTGELFF	TGCAGCGCTACTAGCGGGACTGGCACCGGGGAGCTGTTTTTT
NA	few	TRBV29-1	TRBJ2-1	CSVEPNEGQFF	TGCAGCGTTGAACCAAACGAGGGGCAGTTCTTC
TRBD2	few	TRBV29-1	TRBJ2-4	CSARPGLRTNIQYF	TGCAGCGCCCGACCGGGACTAAGAACTAACATTCAGTACTTC
NA	few	TRBV4-3	TRBJ2-1	CASSQERLNNEQFF	TGCGCCAGCAGCCAAGAGAGGCTAAACAATGAGCAGTTCTTC
NA	NA	TRBV7-2	TRBJ2-2	CASSPDQNTGELFF	TGTGCCAGCAGCCCGGATCAGAACACCGGGGAGCTGTTTTTT
TRBD1	NA	TRBV7-6	TRBJ2-1	CASSPRQGIANNEQFF	TGTGCCAGCAGCCCCCGACAGGGGATCGCCAACAATGAGCAGTTCTTC
NA	many	TRBV18	TRBJ1-2	CASSPPSGVYGYTF	TGTGCCAGCTCACCACCTTCAGGCGTCTATGGCTACACCTTC
TRBD1	few	TRBV19	TRBJ2-1	CASTPDRPTPEQFF	TGTGCCAGTACCCCGGACAGGCCCACCCCTGAGCAGTTCTTC
TRBD2	many	TRBV29-1	TRBJ2-7	CSVEASGSSYEQYF	TGCAGCGTTGAAGCTAGCGGGAGCTCCTACGAGCAGTACTTC
TRBD1	few	TRBV24-1	TRBJ1-5	CATSEAGTDNQPQHF	TGTGCCACCAGTGAGGCCGGGACAGATAATCAGCCCCAGCATTTT
TRBD2	many	TRBV7-6	TRBJ2-1	CASSLSGGARNEQFF	TGTGCCAGCAGCCTTAGCGGGGGGGCCCGCAATGAGCAGTTCTTC
NA	NA	TRBV7-2	TRBJ2-5	CASSPTGGPETQYF	TGTGCCAGCAGCCCTACCGGGGGCCCCGAGACCCAGTACTTC
NA	few	TRBV7-9	TRBJ2-3	CASSFIMTTDTQYF	TGTGCCAGCAGCTTTATAATGACTACAGATACGCAGTATTTT
TRBD2	few	TRBV20-1	TRBJ2-1	CSARVGLAVSYNEQFF	TGCAGTGCTAGAGTAGGACTAGCGGTCTCCTACAATGAGCAGTTCTTC
TRBD1	NA	TRBV27	TRBJ1-2	CASSLSGGQEGYGYTF	TGTGCCAGCAGTTTATCGGGGGGACAGGAAGGCTATGGCTACACCTTC